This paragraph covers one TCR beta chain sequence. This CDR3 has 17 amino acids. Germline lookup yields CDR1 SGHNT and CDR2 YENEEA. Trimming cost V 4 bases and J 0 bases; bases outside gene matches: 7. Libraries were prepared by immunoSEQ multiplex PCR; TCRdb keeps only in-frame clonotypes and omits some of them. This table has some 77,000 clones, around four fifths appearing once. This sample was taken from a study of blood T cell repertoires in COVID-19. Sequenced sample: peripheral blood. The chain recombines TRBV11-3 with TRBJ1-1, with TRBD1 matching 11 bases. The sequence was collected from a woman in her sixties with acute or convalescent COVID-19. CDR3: CASSSRDRGKMNTEAFF. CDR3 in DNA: TGTGCCAGCAGCTCCCGGGACAGGGGGAAGATGAACACTGAAGCTTTCTTT.